This T cell receptor (beta chain) stems from a study of T-cell reconstitution after alpha-beta-depleted transplantation in children. Study findings and constraints: TCRbeta diversity was high at day 60 in some patients (a result of surviving recipient T cells and thymic progenitors). Several hundred rapidly expanded clones from non-depleted graft cells reportedly supplied alpha-beta T cells about two months post-transplant. A year post-transplant, T-cell counts and diversity derived mostly from newly produced T cells.

As concerns this clonotype: Its cognate antigen is unknown.

The library targeted TCRbeta and was prepared with unique molecular identifiers. One entry per CDR3 protein, called by TCRdb with MiXCR from the PCR reads. The table records almost 600,000 distinct CDR3 sequences, over 20% of them present only once. The length of the CDR3 is 13 residues. V shed 3 bases and J shed 3 bases, with 9 bases lying between them. This chain uses TRBV12-3 or TRBV12-4 with TRBJ2-7; D unclear. The sequenced sample was PBMCs, obtained before TCRalphabeta/CD19-depleted stem cell transplant. This TCR was recovered from a boy under two years old with Wiskott-Aldrich syndrome, due to receive a stem cell transplant. Here the CDR3 DNA reads TGTGCCAGCAGTTTTGCGGTCGGCTACGAGCAGTACTTC. This encodes CASSFAVGYEQYF.